This passage covers 3 T cell receptor beta chains from one sample sequenced in a study of regulatory T cells in long-lasting Graves disease. Time point reported: newly diagnosed GD, antithyroid drugs for less than 3 months. With RNA extracted from PBMCs as input, the TCR library was made. Assembly of TCR beta libraries relied on iRepertoire HTBI primers together with Arm-PCR of CDR3 regions. TCRdb re-called the multiplex PCR reads through MiXCR, storing one row per CDR3 protein. This sample has about 430,000 distinct CDR3 sequences, with about 15% found just once. This sample was also put to use in a study of T cells in Graves' hyperthyroidism and ophthalmopathy.

The source material was peripheral blood mononuclear cells (PBMCs), sampled at new diagnosis, from a patient treated with antithyroid drugs. These receptors came from a woman aged 40-49 years with Graves disease.

As to this clonotype: Given a much more abundant clone one base away, this may be a read error. The chain joins TRBV3-1 to TRBJ2-5; TRBD2 might be the D (6 bases). The end of the DNA is better explained by TRBJ2-1, so the J call may be wrong. The CDR3 has 16 residues. Germline assignment: CDR1 LGHDT and CDR2 YNNKEL (reference sequence). CDR3 sequence (DNA): TGTGCCAGCAGCCTTCGGGCGGGAAAGTCCTACAATGAGCAGTTCTTC. Its protein is CASSLRAGKSYNEQFF.

The J gene is TRBJ2-7, the V gene TRBV2; 11 nucleotides match TRBD2. TRBJ2-5 matches the DNA end more closely, so the J call is doubtful. CDR1 SNHLY and CDR2 FYNNEI come from the germline V gene. The CDR3 runs 16 residues. The CDR3 bases are TGTGCCAGCAGTCTCCCGGGACTAGCGGATCAAGAGACCCAGTACTTC. Translated: CASSLPGLADQETQYF.

This clonotype has only a few counts. The chain couples TRBV27 to TRBJ2-7; maybe TRBD2 (5 bases). The ends were cut back, 3 bases at V and 4 bases at J, with 13 bases in the middle. The CDR3 has 14 amino acids. Germline V gene sequence: CDR1 MNHEY, CDR2 SMNVEV (reference sequence). CDR3 in amino acids: CASSFLGSGYEQYF. CDR3 in DNA: TGTGCCAGCAGTTTTCTGGGTTCGGGGTACGAGCAGTACTTC.